This TCR beta chain is from a study of T cell repertoires in cytomegalovirus infection (dated by TCRdb to between 2018 and 2021). For the study in its entirety: Peptide stimulations targeted recently identified HLA-C-restricted CMV epitopes, whose presentation resists viral immunomodulation, together with well-studied HLA-B-restricted epitopes. Donor HLA type was relevant to the analysis, as public TCR beta signatures indicated carriage of CMV infection together with the matching HLA type.

The research as a whole found: The ex vivo response was dominated by HLA-C-restricted CMV-specific TCR beta clonotypes, and the single most frequent clonotype in two of eight donors was supplied by these HLA-C-restricted clonotypes. Cumulative frequency of public TCR beta family members discriminated carriers of CMV infection plus the relevant HLA type in this cohort and an independent roughly 350-donor cohort.

The CDR1 and CDR2 encoded by the germline V gene are MDHEN and SYDVKM. From the cysteine through the phenylalanine, the CDR3 covers 12 amino acids. Just CDR3 DNA is preserved here, 36 bases in frame from base 1. V is reduced by 4 bases and J by 4 bases, leaving a spacing of 7 bases between them. Per the publication, the treatment or condition label means: in vitro stimulation with specific CMV peptide epitopes to enrich CMV-specific T cells. The listed sequencing device is Illumina HiSeq 1500. TCRdb trimmed the raw reads at Q25, called clones with MiXCR and kept productive beta chains. Entries that share a CDR3 protein sequence are merged under the most common genes and DNA. For this sample the table gives about 900,000 distinct CDR3 sequences, of which about a third were detected only once. In total, the top ten clones hold roughly an eighth of the sample. As regards this clonotype: The target of this receptor is not known. The input lacks base qualities; no much larger clone sits a single base away.

The chain is made from TRBV28 and TRBJ1-2; no D gene is confidently identified. The clonotype comes from a human donor in good health (CMV status not recorded). Some clones in this sample may be carry-over from other donors' samples. Sequences were derived from cultured CD8+ T cells from PBMCs, sampled from culture after CMV antigen stimulation. CDR3 sequence: CASSSTSYGYTF. In nucleotide form, the sequence is TGTGCCAGCAGTTCCACGAGCTATGGCTACACCTTC.